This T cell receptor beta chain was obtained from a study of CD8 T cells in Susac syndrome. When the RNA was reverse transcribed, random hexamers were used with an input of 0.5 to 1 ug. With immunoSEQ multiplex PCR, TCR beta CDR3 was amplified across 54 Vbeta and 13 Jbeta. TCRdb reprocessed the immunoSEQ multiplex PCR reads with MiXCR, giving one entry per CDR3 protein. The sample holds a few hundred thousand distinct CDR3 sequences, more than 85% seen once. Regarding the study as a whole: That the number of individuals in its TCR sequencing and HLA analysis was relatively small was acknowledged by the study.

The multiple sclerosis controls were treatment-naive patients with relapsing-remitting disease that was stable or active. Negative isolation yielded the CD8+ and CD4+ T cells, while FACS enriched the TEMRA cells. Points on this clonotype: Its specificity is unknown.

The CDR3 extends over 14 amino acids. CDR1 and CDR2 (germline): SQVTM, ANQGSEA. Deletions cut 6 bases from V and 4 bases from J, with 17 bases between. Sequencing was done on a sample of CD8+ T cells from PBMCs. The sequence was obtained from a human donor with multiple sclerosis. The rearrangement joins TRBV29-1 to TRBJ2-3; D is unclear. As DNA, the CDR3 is TGCAGCGTCCCGGGCGTCCAAGTTTCAGATACGCAGTATTTT. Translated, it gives CSVPGVQVSDTQYF.